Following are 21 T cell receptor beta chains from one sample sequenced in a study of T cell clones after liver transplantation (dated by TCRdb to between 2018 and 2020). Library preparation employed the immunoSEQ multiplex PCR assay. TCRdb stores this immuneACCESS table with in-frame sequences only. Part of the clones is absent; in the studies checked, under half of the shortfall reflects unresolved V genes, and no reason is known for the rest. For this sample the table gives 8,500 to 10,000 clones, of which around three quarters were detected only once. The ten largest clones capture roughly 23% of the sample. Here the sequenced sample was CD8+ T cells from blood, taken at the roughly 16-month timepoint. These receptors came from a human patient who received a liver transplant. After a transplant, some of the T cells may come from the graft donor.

The CDR3 is CASSLVGGDTDTQYF. The DNA of the CDR3 is TGTGCCAGCAGCTTAGTTGGGGGGGACACAGATACGCAGTATTTT. The rearrangement links TRBV7-2 to TRBJ2-3, with 7 bases matching TRBD2. This CDR3 region has 15 residues. The germline CDR1 and CDR2 sequences are SGHTA and FQGNSA. Unmatched junction bases numbered 3, after V lost 1 base and J lost 2 bases.

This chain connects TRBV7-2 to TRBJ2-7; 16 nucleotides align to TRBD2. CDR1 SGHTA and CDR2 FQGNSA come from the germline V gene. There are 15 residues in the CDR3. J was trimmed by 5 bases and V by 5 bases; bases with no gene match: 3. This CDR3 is CASSVGTSGGDEQYF. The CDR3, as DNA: TGTGCCAGCAGCGTAGGGACTAGCGGGGGGGACGAGCAGTACTTC. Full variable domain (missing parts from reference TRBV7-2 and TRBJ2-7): GAGVSQSPSNKVTEKGKDVELRCDPISGHTALYWYRQSLGQGLEFLIYFQGNSAPDKSGLPSDRFSAERTGGSVSTLTIQRTQQEDSAVYLCASSVGTSGGDEQYFGPGTRLTVT.

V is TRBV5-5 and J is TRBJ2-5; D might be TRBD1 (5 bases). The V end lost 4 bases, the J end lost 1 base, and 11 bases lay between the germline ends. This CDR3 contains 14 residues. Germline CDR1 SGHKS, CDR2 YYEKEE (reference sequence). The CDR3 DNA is TGTGCCAGCAGCCCGAGACAGCCCCAAGAGACCCAGTACTTC. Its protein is CASSPRQPQETQYF.

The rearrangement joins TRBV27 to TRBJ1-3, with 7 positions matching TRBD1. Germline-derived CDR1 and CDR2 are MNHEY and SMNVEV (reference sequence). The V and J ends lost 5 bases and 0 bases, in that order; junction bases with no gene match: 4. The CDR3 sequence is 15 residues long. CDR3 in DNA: TGTGCCAGCAGTACACGGACAGGCTCTGGAAACACCATATATTTT. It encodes CASSTRTGSGNTIYF.

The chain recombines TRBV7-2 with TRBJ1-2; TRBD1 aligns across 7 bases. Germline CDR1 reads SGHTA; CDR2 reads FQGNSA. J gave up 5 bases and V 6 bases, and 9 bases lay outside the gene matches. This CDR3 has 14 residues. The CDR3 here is CASSRDSSPYGYTF. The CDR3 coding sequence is TGTGCCAGCAGTCGGGACAGCAGCCCTTATGGCTACACCTTC.

This CDR3 is CASSFSSGGNEQFF. CDR3 DNA sequence: TGTGCCAGCAGCTTTTCCTCTGGAGGGAATGAGCAGTTCTTC. V gene TRBV7-2 combines with J gene TRBJ2-1; a weak D match, TRBD2 (6 bases). Trimming shortened V by 3 bases and J by 7 bases, and 13 bases separated the two germline ends. This CDR3 comprises 14 residues. Germline V lookup: CDR1 SGHTA, CDR2 FQGNSA.

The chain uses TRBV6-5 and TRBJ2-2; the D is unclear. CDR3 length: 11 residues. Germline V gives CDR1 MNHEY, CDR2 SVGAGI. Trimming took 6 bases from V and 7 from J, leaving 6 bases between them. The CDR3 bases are TGTGCCAGCAGGACCGGCGGGGAGCTGTTTTTT. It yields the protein CASRTGGELFF.

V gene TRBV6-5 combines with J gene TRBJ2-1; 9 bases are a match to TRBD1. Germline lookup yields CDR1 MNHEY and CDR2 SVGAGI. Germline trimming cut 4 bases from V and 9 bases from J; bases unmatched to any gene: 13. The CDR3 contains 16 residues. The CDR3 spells CASSFLPGQGNGEQFF. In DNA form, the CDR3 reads TGTGCCAGCAGTTTCTTACCGGGACAGGGTAATGGTGAGCAGTTCTTC.

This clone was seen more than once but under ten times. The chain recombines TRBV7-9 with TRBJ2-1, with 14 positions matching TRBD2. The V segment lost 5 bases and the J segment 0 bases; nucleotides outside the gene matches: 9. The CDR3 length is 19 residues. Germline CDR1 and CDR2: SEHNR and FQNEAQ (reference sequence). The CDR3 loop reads CASSLPTGTSGSSYNEQFF. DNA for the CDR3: TGTGCCAGCAGCCTACCTACCGGGACTAGCGGGAGCTCCTACAATGAGCAGTTCTTC.

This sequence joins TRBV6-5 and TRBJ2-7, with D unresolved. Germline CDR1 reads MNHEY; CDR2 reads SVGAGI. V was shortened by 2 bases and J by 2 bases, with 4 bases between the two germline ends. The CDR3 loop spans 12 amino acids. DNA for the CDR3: TGTGCCAGCAGTTACCCGACCTACGAGCAGTACGTC. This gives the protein CASSYPTYEQYV.

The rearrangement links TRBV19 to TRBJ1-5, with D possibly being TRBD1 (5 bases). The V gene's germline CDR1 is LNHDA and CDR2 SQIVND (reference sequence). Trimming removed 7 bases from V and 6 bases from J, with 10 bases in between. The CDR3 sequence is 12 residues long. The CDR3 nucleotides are TGTGCCAGTACTCAGGGATTTCAGCCCCAGCATTTT. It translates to CASTQGFQPQHF. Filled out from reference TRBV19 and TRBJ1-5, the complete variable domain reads DGGITQSPKYLFRKEGQNVTLSCEQNLNHDAMYWYRQDPGQGLRLIYYSQIVNDFQKGDIAEGYSVSREKKESFPLTVTSAQKNPTAFYLCASTQGFQPQHFGDGTRLSIL.

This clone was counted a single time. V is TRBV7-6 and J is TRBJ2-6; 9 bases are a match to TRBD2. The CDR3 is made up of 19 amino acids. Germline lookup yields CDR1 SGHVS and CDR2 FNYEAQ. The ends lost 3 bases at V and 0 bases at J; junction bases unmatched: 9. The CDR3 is CASSLEVVAGDSGANVLTF. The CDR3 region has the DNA TGTGCCAGCAGCTTGGAGGTTGTAGCGGGGGACTCTGGGGCCAACGTCCTGACTTTC.

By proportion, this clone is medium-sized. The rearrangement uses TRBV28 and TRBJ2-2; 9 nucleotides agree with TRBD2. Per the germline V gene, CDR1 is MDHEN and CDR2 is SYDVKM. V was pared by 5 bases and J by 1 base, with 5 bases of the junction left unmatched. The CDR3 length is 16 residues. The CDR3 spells CASSPRTSVNTGELFF. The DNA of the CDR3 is TGTGCCAGCAGTCCCAGGACTAGCGTGAACACCGGGGAGCTGTTTTTT.

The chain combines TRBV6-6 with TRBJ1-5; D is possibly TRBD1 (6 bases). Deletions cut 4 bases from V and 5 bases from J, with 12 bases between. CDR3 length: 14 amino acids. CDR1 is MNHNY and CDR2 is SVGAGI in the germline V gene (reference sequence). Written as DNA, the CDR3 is TGTGCCAGCAGTTGGACAGAAGGAGATCAGCCCCAGCATTTT. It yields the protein CASSWTEGDQPQHF.

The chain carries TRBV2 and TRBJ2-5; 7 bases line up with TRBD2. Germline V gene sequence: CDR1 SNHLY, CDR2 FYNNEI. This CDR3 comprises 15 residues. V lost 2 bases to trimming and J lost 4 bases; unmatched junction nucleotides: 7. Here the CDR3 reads CASSEMWEGPETQYF. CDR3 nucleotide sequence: TGTGCCAGCAGTGAAATGTGGGAGGGCCCAGAGACCCAGTACTTC.

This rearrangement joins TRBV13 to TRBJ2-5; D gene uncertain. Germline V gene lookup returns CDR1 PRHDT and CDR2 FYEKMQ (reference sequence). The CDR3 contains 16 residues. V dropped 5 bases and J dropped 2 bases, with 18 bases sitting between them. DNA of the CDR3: TGTGCCAGCAGCCCCAGAGCCCTCCTAGTTCAAGAGACCCAGTACTTC. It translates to CASSPRALLVQETQYF.

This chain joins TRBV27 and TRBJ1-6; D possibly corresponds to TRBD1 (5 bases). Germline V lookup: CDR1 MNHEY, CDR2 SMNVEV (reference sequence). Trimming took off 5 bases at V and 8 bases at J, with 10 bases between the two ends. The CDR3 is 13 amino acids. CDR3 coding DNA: TGTGCCAGCAGTCCCAGGGATTATTCACCCCTCCACTTT. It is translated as CASSPRDYSPLHF.

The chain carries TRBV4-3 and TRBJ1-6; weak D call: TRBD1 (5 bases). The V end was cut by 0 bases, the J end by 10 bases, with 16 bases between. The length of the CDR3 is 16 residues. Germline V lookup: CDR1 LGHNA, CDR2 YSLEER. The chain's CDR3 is CASSQDRGRAGSPLHF. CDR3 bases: TGCGCCAGCAGCCAAGATCGGGGCAGAGCGGGGTCACCCCTCCACTTT.

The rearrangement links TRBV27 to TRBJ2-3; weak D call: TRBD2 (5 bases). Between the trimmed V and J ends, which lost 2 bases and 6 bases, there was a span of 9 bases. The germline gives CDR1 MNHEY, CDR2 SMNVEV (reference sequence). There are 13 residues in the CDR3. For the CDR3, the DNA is TGTGCCAGCAGTTTACTAGCAACTGATACGCAGTATTTT. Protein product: CASSLLATDTQYF.

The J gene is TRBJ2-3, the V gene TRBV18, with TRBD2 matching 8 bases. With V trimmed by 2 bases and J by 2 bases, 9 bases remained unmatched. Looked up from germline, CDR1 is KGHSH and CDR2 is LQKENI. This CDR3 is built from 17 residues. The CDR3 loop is CASSPTALAEHTDTQYF. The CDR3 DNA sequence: TGTGCCAGCTCACCAACTGCACTAGCGGAGCACACAGATACGCAGTATTTT.

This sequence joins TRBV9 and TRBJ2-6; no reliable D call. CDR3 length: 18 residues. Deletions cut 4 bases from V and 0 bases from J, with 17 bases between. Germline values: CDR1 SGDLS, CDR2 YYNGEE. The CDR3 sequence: CASSLMTGVISGANVLTF. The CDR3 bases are TGTGCCAGCAGCCTTATGACTGGGGTTATCTCTGGGGCCAACGTCCTGACTTTC. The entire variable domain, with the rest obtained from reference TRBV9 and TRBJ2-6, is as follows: DSGVTQTPKHLITATGQRVTLRCSPRSGDLSVYWYQQSLDQGLQFLIQYYNGEERAKGNILERFSAQQFPDLHSELNLSSLELGDSALYFCASSLMTGVISGANVLTFGAGSRLTVL.